The present TCR beta chain was sequenced within a study of T cell responses to AZD1222 COVID-19 vaccine. Study-level findings and limits: Possibly, clonal diversity was underestimated; donors were largely white British and included more females. Only after the peak T cell response were repertoires sampled. At study baseline, merely more than 5 AZD1222 recipients were seropositive. Spike-wide vaccine-associated CD4 TCRs dominated at 160-218 and 743-854.

Produced via immunoSEQ multiplex PCR; TCRdb's table is partial and in-frame only. Of nearly 55,000 clones listed, roughly nine tenths were seen once; the top ten hold 14%. Remarks on this clone: Its antigen is currently unknown.

The sample here was peripheral blood, taken 28 days after the second AZD1222 dose. This TCR derives from an adult who received the AZD1222 COVID-19 vaccine.

For the CDR3, the DNA is TGTGCCTGGAGTCCCTGGGGAGCGGAACCCTACAATGAGCAGTTCTTC. Translation gives CAWSPWGAEPYNEQFF. The chain uses TRBV30 and TRBJ2-1; TRBD2 is a possible D gene (5 bases). Trimming removed 2 bases from V and 2 bases from J, with 16 bases in between. The germline CDR1 and CDR2 sequences are GTSNPN and SVGIG (reference sequence). The CDR3 has 16 residues. Filled out from reference TRBV30 and TRBJ2-1, the complete variable domain reads SQTIHQWPATLVQPVGSPLSLECTVEGTSNPNLYWYRQAAGRGLQLLFYSVGIGQISSEVPQNLSASRPQDRQFILSSKKLLLSDSGFYLCAWSPWGAEPYNEQFFGPGTRLTVL.